This T cell receptor (beta chain) was documented in a study of shared clonotypes between healthy human individuals. Worth noting for this clone: Its specificity is unknown.

Produced via immunoSEQ multiplex PCR; TCRdb's table is partial and in-frame only. The data contain 2 million to 2.5 million clones, over 85% of them singletons. The study's findings and limits: Sharing across four donors was highest in naive CD4 (around 5%) and lowest in memory CD8 (about 0.4%).

Germline-derived CDR1 and CDR2 are MNHEY and SVGAGI. V lost 6 bases and J 14 bases, leaving 22 bases between the germline ends. The CDR3 spans 14 residues. This clonotype was obtained from a man between 18 and 35 years old in good health. Some clones in this sample may be carry-over from other donors' samples. Material: naive CD4+ T cells from PBMCs. The subset here: CD45RA+ positively selected. V gene TRBV6-5 combines with J gene TRBJ1-4; D might be TRBD1 (6 bases). This chain's CDR3 is CASRDSLARKTLFF. Here the CDR3 DNA reads TGTGCCAGCAGGGACAGTCTAGCCCGAAAAACGCTGTTTTTT.